This T cell receptor beta chain was retrieved from a study of blood T cell repertoires in COVID-19. As for the study in general: Acute-phase and convalescent COVID-19 samples originated in the United States, Italy and Spain. From T cells, B-cell-depleted T cells, or PBMCs came the material, which was cDNA or gDNA.

Clinical history as reported by participants underpinned cohort assignment. For recovered donors of Cohort 3, there were two negative PCRs, clearance, or symptom resolution. Assay: immunoSEQ multiplex PCR; the TCRdb copy retains only in-frame clones and omits some. The data show over 120,000 clones, 75% to 90% seen once. In germline, CDR1 is SGHRS, CDR2 YFSETQ. The CDR3 has 14 residues. V lost 4 bases and J 1 base, leaving 11 bases between the germline ends. This clone occurred a few times. Sequencing was done on a sample of PBMCs or T cells enriched from blood (not recorded which). The clonotype comes from a man aged 50 to 60 who had recovered from COVID-19. The chain joins TRBV5-1 to TRBJ1-1; D possibly corresponds to TRBD1 (5 bases). The CDR3 loop is CASSVQTENTEAFF. In DNA, the CDR3 is TGCGCCAGCAGCGTTCAGACAGAGAACACTGAAGCTTTCTTT.